The next 28 T cell receptor beta chains were all read from a single sample in a study of blood T cell repertoires in COVID-19. Sequenced by immunoSEQ multiplex PCR; TCRdb stores in-frame clones only, minus some. This sample yields about 240,000 clones, of which under 90% are seen a single time; around 3.5% belongs to the top ten. The sequenced sample was PBMCs or T cells enriched from blood (not recorded which). The receptors come from a middle-aged woman who had been exposed to COVID-19.

In this sample, this clone turned up once. V is TRBV28 and J is TRBJ2-7; 10 positions agree with TRBD1. The CDR3 runs 16 residues. Germline CDR1 and CDR2: MDHEN and SYDVKM. V was clipped by 5 bases and J by 3 bases; unmatched bases: 10. CDR3 nucleotide sequence: TGTGCCAGCAGTACATCGACAGGGGGCGCCGACTACGAGCAGTACTTC. This encodes CASSTSTGGADYEQYF.

The CDR3 protein is CASSRRADTQYF. DNA of the CDR3: TGTGCCAGCAGCCGGCGGGCAGATACGCAGTATTTT. The rearrangement uses TRBV12-1 and TRBJ2-3; the table's D gene call, TRBD2, was not cross checked with the DNA. TRBV12-1 is flagged as a pseudogene. This CDR3 comprises 12 residues.

The count of this clone is one. J is TRBJ1-2 and V is TRBV19; perhaps TRBD1 as D (5 bases). Deletions cut 5 bases from V and 1 base from J, with 14 bases between. Germline V gene sequence: CDR1 LNHDA, CDR2 SQIVND (reference sequence). This CDR3 has 15 residues. CDR3 in DNA: TGTGCCAGTAGTGGCTCCGGGACTGATAACTATGGCTACACCTTC. Protein: CASSGSGTDNYGYTF.

Judged by abundance, this clone is medium-sized. The chain carries TRBV6-4 and TRBJ2-1; 7 positions agree with TRBD2. Trimming at V came to 0 bases and at J to 3 bases, leaving 2 bases not matched to a gene. Germline lookup yields CDR1 MRHNA and CDR2 SNTAGT. The CDR3 sequence is 15 residues long. The CDR3 reads CASSDSPGGYNEQFF. The CDR3 DNA reads TGTGCCAGCAGTGACTCTCCGGGGGGCTACAATGAGCAGTTCTTC.

CDR3 DNA sequence: TGTGCCAGCAGTTTTATTGAGGGCCTGGATGAGCAGTTCTTC. The encoded protein is CASSFIEGLDEQFF. The chain has TRBV27 and TRBJ2-1; maybe TRBD2 (5 bases). The CDR3 is 14 residues long. Trimming took off 3 bases at V and 8 bases at J, with 14 bases between the two ends. The germline CDR1 and CDR2 sequences are MNHEY and SMNVEV (reference sequence).

This chain joins TRBV2 and TRBJ1-3; the D is unclear. Germline CDR1 reads SNHLY; CDR2 reads FYNNEI. V lost 5 bases and J lost 4, with 12 bases in between. This CDR3 comprises 14 residues. This CDR3 is CASSSGGLGNTIYF. The CDR3 DNA reads as TGTGCCAGCAGTTCCGGAGGCCTAGGAAACACCATATATTTT.

V and J are TRBV5-1 and TRBJ1-4, with TRBD1 matching 10 bases. The germline gives CDR1 SGHRS, CDR2 YFSETQ. CDR3 length: 14 residues. Unmatched junction bases numbered 2, after V lost 4 bases and J lost 5 bases. CDR3 coding DNA: TGCGCCAGCAGCGTGGGACAGGGGAATGAAAAACTGTTTTTT. It is translated as CASSVGQGNEKLFF. Looking up the rest from reference TRBV5-1 and TRBJ1-4 gives the full variable domain: KAGVTQTPRYLIKTRGQQVTLSCSPISGHRSVSWYQQTPGQGLQFLFEYFSETQRNKGNFPGRFSGRQFSNSRSEMNVSTLELGDSALYLCASSVGQGNEKLFFGSGTQLSVL.

This clone was recorded a few times. V usage is TRBV7-2 and J usage is TRBJ2-7; D gene ambiguous. The CDR3 is 13 residues long. CDR1 SGHTA and CDR2 FQGNSA come from the germline V gene. Trimming shortened V by 1 base and J by 5 bases, and 9 bases separated the two germline ends. The CDR3 DNA follows: TGTGCCAGCAGCTTAGTAGTGCGCAACGAGCAGTACTTC. It specifies CASSLVVRNEQYF.

The V gene is TRBV7-9, the J gene TRBJ1-1; a possible D gene is TRBD1 (6 bases). Germline V gene data show CDR1 as SEHNR and CDR2 as FQNEAQ (reference sequence). Trimming removed 5 bases from V and 3 bases from J, with 16 bases in between. The CDR3 has 15 amino acids. The CDR3 coding sequence is TGTGCCAGCAGCCTGCTGGGGGCGAGGGACACTGAAGCTTTCTTT. Translating gives CASSLLGARDTEAFF.

The genes are TRBV6-2 or TRBV6-3 and TRBJ1-2, with TRBD1 identical over 9 bases. Germline CDR1 and CDR2: MNHEY and SVGEGT. J gave up 6 bases and V 4 bases, and 3 bases lay outside the gene matches. The CDR3 runs 13 residues. The CDR3 DNA follows: TGTGCCAGCAGTTGGACAGGGGAAAATGGCTACACCTTC. Translated: CASSWTGENGYTF.

The chain employs TRBV7-3 and TRBJ1-1; D gene ambiguous. Germline lookup yields CDR1 SGHTA and CDR2 FQGTGA. CDR3 size: 14 residues. V lost 2 bases, J lost 6 bases, and 13 bases lay in between. CDR3: CASSLGSLAAEAFF. The CDR3 bases are TGTGCCAGCAGCTTAGGATCTCTGGCGGCTGAAGCTTTCTTT.

CDR3 loop: CASSDRDSTSTYEQYF. CDR3 in DNA: TGTGCCAGCAGCGACCGGGACAGTACCTCTACCTACGAGCAGTACTTC. J is TRBJ2-7 and V is TRBV21-1; whether TRBD1, the table's D call, matches the DNA was not checked. TRBV21-1 is recorded as a pseudogene. This CDR3 region has 16 residues.

The CDR3: CASSSGGEQFF. As DNA, the CDR3 is TGTGCCAGCAGCTCGGGGGGTGAGCAGTTCTTC. The rearrangement links TRBV7-3 to TRBJ2-1; 7 bases are shared with TRBD2. The CDR3 loop spans 11 amino acids. From germline, CDR1 is SGHTA and CDR2 FQGTGA. V was clipped by 4 bases and J by 9 bases; unmatched bases: 0.

The chain has TRBV3-1 (or the pseudogene TRBV3-2) and TRBJ2-7, with 7 bases fitting TRBD2. V gave up 6 bases and J gave up 2 bases; unmatched junction bases: 4. Germline values: CDR1 LGHDT, CDR2 YNNKEL (reference sequence). The CDR3 loop spans 13 amino acids. CDR3 residues: CASRFAGAYEQYF. DNA for the CDR3: TGTGCCAGCAGGTTTGCGGGAGCCTACGAGCAGTACTTC.

This rearrangement joins TRBV5-5 to TRBJ1-1; D call uncertain. Germline V gene sequence: CDR1 SGHKS, CDR2 YYEKEE (reference sequence). V lost 6 bases and J lost 0, with 15 bases in between. This CDR3 spans 15 amino acids. For the CDR3, the DNA is TGTGCCAGCACCCCTCGAAGAGGATTGAACACTGAAGCTTTCTTT. It yields the protein CASTPRRGLNTEAFF.

The gene calls are TRBV7-3 and TRBJ2-7, with a possible D match to TRBD2 (6 bases). Trimming removed 1 base from V and 6 bases from J, with 7 bases in between. Germline assignment: CDR1 SGHTA and CDR2 FQGTGA. This CDR3 is built from 12 residues. CDR3 amino acids: CASSLIGSEQYF. The CDR3 DNA reads TGTGCCAGCAGCTTAATCGGGAGCGAGCAGTACTTC.

This chain uses TRBV5-6 with TRBJ2-3; D may be TRBD1 (5 bases). V lost 3 bases to trimming and J lost 2 bases, with 19 bases between them. Germline values: CDR1 SGHDT, CDR2 YYEEEE. The CDR3 totals 17 residues. This CDR3 reads CASSSWGSLGATDTQYF. The CDR3 nucleotides are TGTGCCAGCAGCTCCTGGGGTTCGTTAGGGGCCACAGATACGCAGTATTTT. The full variable domain, rest sourced from reference TRBV5-6 and TRBJ2-3, is DAGVTQSPTHLIKTRGQQVTLRCSPKSGHDTVSWYQQALGQGPQFIFQYYEEEERQRGNFPDRFSGHQFPNYSSELNVNALLLGDSALYLCASSSWGSLGATDTQYFGPGTRLTVL.

This chain uses TRBV19 with TRBJ1-2; 7 bases align to TRBD1. With 4 bases clipped from V and 4 bases from J, the junction kept 9 bases outside the gene matches. The CDR3 has 15 residues. Germline V gene lookup returns CDR1 LNHDA and CDR2 SQIVND (reference sequence). The CDR3 is CASSTGTAQGYGYTF. The CDR3 region has the DNA TGTGCCAGTAGTACGGGGACAGCCCAGGGCTATGGCTACACCTTC. The full variable domain, with the rest looked up from reference TRBV19 and TRBJ1-2, is DGGITQSPKYLFRKEGQNVTLSCEQNLNHDAMYWYRQDPGQGLRLIYYSQIVNDFQKGDIAEGYSVSREKKESFPLTVTSAQKNPTAFYLCASSTGTAQGYGYTFGSGTRLTVV.

The chain couples TRBV29-1 to TRBJ2-3; D perhaps matches TRBD2 (6 bases). This CDR3 is 16 amino acids long. Germline V gene sequence: CDR1 SQVTM, CDR2 ANQGSEA. Trimming shortened V by 4 bases and J by 2 bases, and 19 bases separated the two germline ends. The CDR3 nucleotides read TGCAGCGTTGTCGCTAGAGCGGCGGGGATCACAGATACGCAGTATTTT. The encoded protein is CSVVARAAGITDTQYF.

This clone came up a few times. The V gene is TRBV11-3, the J gene TRBJ1-2, with D possibly TRBD1 on 5 matching bases. The CDR3 covers 13 residues. Germline V CDR1 and CDR2: SGHNT, YENEEA. Deletions cut 8 bases from V and 6 bases from J, with 16 bases between. CDR3: CASPPSGRDGYTF. The CDR3 DNA reads TGTGCCAGCCCGCCGTCCGGCAGGGATGGCTACACCTTC.

The chain carries TRBV7-2 and TRBJ2-2; TRBD2 might be the D (5 bases). Germline assignment: CDR1 SGHTA and CDR2 FQGNSA. V was pared by 1 base and J by 7 bases, with 10 bases between. This CDR3 is 14 amino acids long. The CDR3 DNA reads TGTGCCAGCAGCTTAGAGTGGAGCGGCGGGGAGCTGTTTTTT. The encoded protein is CASSLEWSGGELFF.

The chain links TRBV27 to TRBJ2-1; 15 bases map to TRBD2. Germline CDR1 MNHEY, CDR2 SMNVEV (reference sequence). V was pared by 2 bases and J by 10 bases, with 6 bases of the junction left unmatched. There are 16 residues in the CDR3. The CDR3 spells CASSLGLAGGPREQFF. In nucleotides, the CDR3 is TGTGCCAGCAGTTTAGGACTAGCGGGGGGGCCTAGGGAGCAGTTCTTC.

This clone was recorded once. The chain is built from TRBV7-3 and TRBJ2-5; TRBD2 aligns across 7 bases. The V gene's germline CDR1 is SGHTA and CDR2 FQGTGA. The CDR3 is 14 residues long. The ends lost 5 bases at V and 7 bases at J; junction bases unmatched: 10. The CDR3 bases are TGTGCCAGCAGCCCCTCGGGGGTAGCGGGGACCCAGTACTTC. Translation: CASSPSGVAGTQYF.

This clone has a single count. CDR3 residues: CASSQVGGHAEQYF. The CDR3 DNA reads as TGTGCCAGCAGCCAAGTTGGCGGGCACGCCGAGCAGTACTTC. The V gene is TRBV3-1 (or the pseudogene TRBV3-2), the J gene TRBJ2-7; perhaps TRBD2 as D (5 bases). The germline gives CDR1 LGHDT, CDR2 YNNKEL (reference sequence). The CDR3 runs to 14 residues. V was clipped by 1 base and J by 6 bases, with 13 bases between them.

The chain is built from TRBV19 and TRBJ1-6; 10 bases are shared with TRBD1. The CDR3 sequence is 16 residues long. Germline CDR1 is LNHDA and CDR2 is SQIVND (reference sequence). Trimming removed 6 bases from V and 7 bases from J; junction bases left unmatched: 9. The CDR3 bases are TGTGCCAGTAGCCCTGATATGACAGGGGGCAATTCACCCCTCCACTTT. It specifies CASSPDMTGGNSPLHF.

This clone has ten or more counts. This CDR3 is CASSDPPSLETQYF. In DNA form, the CDR3 reads TGTGCCAGCAGTGACCCCCCTTCCTTGGAGACCCAGTACTTC. This chain connects TRBV6-1 to TRBJ2-5; D gene uncertain. CDR3 size: 14 residues. Germline CDR1 MNHNS, CDR2 SASEGT. The V gene lost 3 bases and the J gene lost 5 bases, with 13 bases spanning the gap.

The chain has TRBV30 and TRBJ2-7, with D tentatively TRBD1 (5 bases). V gave up 1 base and J gave up 6 bases, with 13 bases separating them. This CDR3 has 13 amino acids. Germline CDR1 reads GTSNPN; CDR2 reads SVGIG (reference sequence). The DNA of the CDR3 is TGTGCCTGGAGTGAAGAAGGGGCCTCCGAGCAGTACTTC. Its translation: CAWSEEGASEQYF.

This clone came up a few times. The J gene is TRBJ1-1, the V gene TRBV27; unclear D gene. Germline V CDR1 and CDR2: MNHEY, SMNVEV (reference sequence). The V end was cut by 6 bases, the J end by 6 bases, with 14 bases between. The CDR3 loop spans 13 amino acids. As DNA, the CDR3 is TGTGCCAGCAGGAGAGGAGGGAAAGCTGAAGCTTTCTTT. Translated: CASRRGGKAEAFF.